This TCR beta chain was recovered during a study of T cells in Graves' hyperthyroidism and ophthalmopathy (dated by TCRdb to the late 2010s). For context, the study as a whole: Peripheral blood samples were taken at initial diagnosis, before any treatment was given. The paper describes TCR Vbeta CDR3 sequencing of about 140 peripheral blood samples, made up of about 41 ophthalmopathy patients, 70 to 75 hyperthyroidism patients and 17 progressor patients. The approximately 100 discovery patients were divided at random into training and test sets in a 7:3 ratio. Thyroid tissue and blood T-cell repertoires from six Graves' hyperthyroidism patients were also compared in the study. To identify TCR V-J signatures that set the groups apart, the researchers used a discovery cohort of 100 patients, made up of 40 to 45 with Graves' ophthalmopathy and 55 to 65 with stable Graves' hyperthyroidism. Prospective prediction of ophthalmopathy was tested in an independent validation cohort consisting of 18 to 20 hyperthyroidism patients and 17 patients who later progressed to ophthalmopathy. After blood sampling, hyperthyroidism patients were treated with methimazole at a starting dose of 30 mg daily, and ophthalmopathy patients were treated with high-dose intravenous methylprednisolone.

The germline V gene (reference sequence) gives CDR1 as LNHDA and CDR2 as SQIVND. The CDR3 numbers 15 residues from cysteine through phenylalanine. The only DNA kept is the CDR3, 45 bases in frame from the first base. V was cut back by 5 bases and J by 0 bases, leaving a gap of 13 bases between them. Ophthalmopathy patients had moderately to severely active disease, Clinical Activity Score of at least 3, NOSPECS grade of at least 4, and duration under 3 months. The study excluded patients with uncontrolled infections, other autoimmune diseases, pregnancy or lactation. Diagnoses were established on the basis of clinical symptoms, serum thyroxine and TRAb, thyroid ultrasound, and orbital computed tomography. PBMCs were isolated from 7.5 to 10 ml of fresh peripheral blood by Ficoll-Paque density gradient centrifugation. Total RNA was extracted with Trizol reagent, and quality was checked on an Agilent 2100 Bioanalyzer.

Broad study findings and their caveats: No statistical method was used to set the sample size in advance, and investigators knew the group allocation. A model built on a 13 V-J signature distinguished ophthalmopathy from stable hyperthyroidism, reaching 85% to 90% sensitivity and approximately 81% specificity in cross-validation and 80%/75% in testing. In validation, the model predicted progression to ophthalmopathy with roughly 70% sensitivity and less than 75% specificity, a median of around six months before onset. Most expanded thyroid clonotypes (frequency above 0.001) were also detected in blood, suggesting blood repertoires may reflect thyroid immune responses.

In this sample, this clonotype turned up a few times. The antigen it recognizes is unknown. No per-base quality is available; no much larger clone lies one base away. TCR beta CDR3 regions were amplified from RNA transcripts. The first round of RT-PCR for the TCR CDR3 was performed with the HTBI primer set and the Qiagen OneStep RT-PCR kit. A second multiplex PCR round built the libraries, followed by size selection and purification. Paired-end sequencing of the libraries was performed with 100 bp reads on an Illumina HiSeq2000. Turning to the authors' computational methods: SOAPnuke was used to process the raw data, throwing out any read that contained adapters or uncalled bases, had a mean Phred below 15, or lacked an exact constant-primer or identifier match. High-quality paired reads were merged using COPE v1.2.5, and each unique nucleotide sequence was defined as a clonotype. Clonotypes were aligned to IMGT TRBV, TRBD and TRBJ reference segments using MiTCR v1.1. Analysis was restricted to V-J combinations with a frequency above 0.0001, which covered about 99% of repertoires. A TCS score was defined as the ratio of F50 (clonal expansion) to E x V (chaos), with BLOSUM62-based TCRdist applied between CDR3 peptides within each V-J. Welch's t-statistics and random forest reduced fewer than 550 V-J features to 10 to 15, which were used in a naive Bayes classifier (R e1071). TCRdb handled the public reads itself, with Q25 trimming in fastp and clone calling in MiXCR, and kept productive beta chains. Identical CDR3 protein sequences are pooled into one entry, listed with their most common genes and DNA. Here the V and J calls rest on TCRdb's processing, not on the authors' analysis. The sample has roughly 650,000 distinct CDR3 sequences on record, 15% to 20% of them singletons. Together, the top ten hold 2.5% to 4% of the sample.

Here the chain combines TRBV19 and TRBJ1-1, and possibly TRBD1, on 5 matching bases. This clonotype was obtained from a middle-aged woman with Graves' ophthalmopathy. Sequenced sample: blood. The nucleotide sequence reads TGTGCCAGTAGTCTCCTGGGGACCCTGAACACTGAAGCTTTCTTT. This translates into CASSLLGTLNTEAFF.